Listed below are T cell receptor beta chains from one sample, sequenced in a study of blood T cell repertoires in COVID-19. Repertoires were generated with immunoSEQ multiplex PCR, while TCRdb's copy carries only in-frame clones and drops some. The data show under 250,000 clones, approximately 88% seen once. Sequenced sample: peripheral blood. These receptors were collected from a woman between 25 and 40 years old with COVID-19, enrolled during active disease. The CDR3 runs from the conserved cysteine through the conserved F or W. The D gene is left open where the match is weak. Rows may omit the clone size; those that give it use once, few, many or a size class.

abundance	v_gene	d_gene	j_gene	CDR3nt	CDR3aa
few	TRBV27	.	TRBJ1-1	TGTGCCAGCAGTTGGGGAGAAAACACTGAAGCTTTCTTT	CASSWGENTEAFF
.	TRBV7-9	.	TRBJ1-1	TGTGCCAGCAGCCTTCGGGACACCGTGAACACTGAAGCTTTCTTT	CASSLRDTVNTEAFF
.	TRBV6-5	.	TRBJ1-1	TGTGCCAGCAGTTACTCAAACAGGGTGGACACTGAAGCTTTCTTT	CASSYSNRVDTEAFF
.	TRBV7-9	TRBD1	TRBJ1-2	TGTGCCAGCAGCTTATACCCTGACAGGGACGGCTACACCTTC	CASSLYPDRDGYTF
.	TRBV7-9	.	TRBJ2-5	TGTGCCAGCAGCTTAAACGGGGGGCCAGACCGGGAGACCCAGTACTTC	CASSLNGGPDRETQYF
.	TRBV11-3	TRBD2	TRBJ2-1	TGTGCCAGCAGCTGGGGGGTAGCGGGCAATGAGCAGTTCTTC	CASSWGVAGNEQFF
.	TRBV28	.	TRBJ1-2	TGTGCCAGCAGTTTATTTTCAGGGGTTAACTATGGCTACACCTTC	CASSLFSGVNYGYTF
.	TRBV18	.	TRBJ2-1	TGTGCCAGCTCACCAAGGGGGGGCTCCTACAATGAGCAGTTCTTC	CASSPRGGSYNEQFF
.	TRBV4-1	TRBD2	TRBJ2-3	TGCGCCAGCAGCCAAGGGTCTAGCGGGATGAGAGATACGCAGTATTTT	CASSQGSSGMRDTQYF
.	TRBV15	.	TRBJ1-1	TGTGCCACCAGCCCGTCGGGGAACACTGAAGCTTTCTTT	CATSPSGNTEAFF
.	TRBV6-4	TRBD1	TRBJ2-2	TGTGCCAGCAGTGTGGGGGACAGGAACACCGGGGAGCTGTTTTTT	CASSVGDRNTGELFF
.	TRBV27	.	TRBJ1-3	TGTGCCAGCAGCACAGGGCGAGGAAACACCATATATTTT	CASSTGRGNTIYF
.	TRBV6-5	TRBD1	TRBJ2-1	TGTGCCAGCAGTTACGCTACAGGGGTCTCCTACAATGAGCAGTTCTTC	CASSYATGVSYNEQFF
.	TRBV12-5	TRBD2	TRBJ2-1	TGTGCTAGTGGTCCGGGGGGAGCGGGACGTTTTGATGAGCAGTTCTTC	CASGPGGAGRFDEQFF
.	TRBV12-3/TRBV12-4	.	TRBJ2-3	TGTGCATCGCAGGGGTTGTCAGATACGCAGTATTTT	CASQGLSDTQYF
.	TRBV2	.	TRBJ2-4	TGTGCCAGCAGTAAAGACGGGATAGCCAAAAACATTCAGTACTTC	CASSKDGIAKNIQYF
.	TRBV6-5	TRBD1	TRBJ1-3	TGTGCCAGCAGTTACTCGACAGGGGCTGGAAACACCATATATTTT	CASSYSTGAGNTIYF
.	TRBV28	.	TRBJ1-5	TGTGCCAGCAGGCAGACAGATCAGCCCCAGCATTTT	CASRQTDQPQHF
.	TRBV28	TRBD1	TRBJ2-5	TGTGCCAGCAGCCGGGACAGGGTAAGAGAGACCCAGTACTTC	CASSRDRVRETQYF
.	TRBV5-5	TRBD1	TRBJ2-3	TGTGCCAGCGAAGGGACAGAGATACTCGGGGATACGCAGTATTTT	CASEGTEILGDTQYF
.	TRBV6-6	.	TRBJ1-5	TGTGCCATTGGGGCTTATAGCAATCAGCCCCAGCATTTT	CAIGAYSNQPQHF
.	TRBV4-3	.	TRBJ2-2	TGCGCCAGCAGCCAATCCAGGGGCGGCGGGGAGCTGTTTTTT	CASSQSRGGGELFF
.	TRBV28	TRBD2	TRBJ2-1	TGTGCCAGCAGGGCGGGAGAGACCTACAATGAGCAGTTCTTC	CASRAGETYNEQFF
few	TRBV10-1	.	TRBJ2-2	TGCGCCAGCAGTGATGGAGGCGGGGAGCTGTTTTTT	CASSDGGGELFF
.	TRBV18	TRBD1	TRBJ2-6	TGTGCCAGCTCACCGCAATCAGGGGGAAATGGGGCCAACGTCCTGACTTTC	CASSPQSGGNGANVLTF
.	TRBV11-2	.	TRBJ2-5	TGTGCCAGCAAAGGCGGGTTGGAGACCCAGTACTTC	CASKGGLETQYF
.	TRBV4-1	TRBD1	TRBJ2-7	TGCGCCAGCAGCCAGCCAGGGGGCAGGGGCGAGCAGTACTTC	CASSQPGGRGEQYF
.	TRBV4-3	.	TRBJ1-2	TGCGCCAGCAGCCGCGTCGACAGGCGCTTCGGTGGCTACACCTTC	CASSRVDRRFGGYTF
.	TRBV7-2	TRBD2	TRBJ2-3	TGTGCCAGCAGCGCCACCCTAGCGGGACAACCCACAAAGACAGATACGCAGTATTTT	CASSATLAGQPTKTDTQYF
.	TRBV27	.	TRBJ1-3	TGTGCCAGCAGTTTGGGGGCCGCTGGAAACACCATATATTTT	CASSLGAAGNTIYF
.	TRBV5-1	TRBD2	TRBJ2-1	TGCGCCAGCAGCTTCGTAGCGGGAGGGGATGAGCAGTTCTTC	CASSFVAGGDEQFF
.	TRBV7-8	.	TRBJ1-2	TGTGCCAGCAGCTTGGGCACTCACTATGGCTACACCTTC	CASSLGTHYGYTF
.	TRBV11-2	TRBD2	TRBJ2-3	TGTGCCAGCAGCCCGGGGGGTACGCAGTATTTT	CASSPGGTQYF
few	TRBV7-2	TRBD2	TRBJ2-7	TGTGCCAGTGGACGAGCGGGGGGGCCGCTTGTTGAGCAGTACTTC	CASGRAGGPLVEQYF
.	TRBV1	.	TRBJ2-5	TGCACCAGCACCGAACCAAACCGACTAGCGGGGGACCCGTACCAAGAGACCCAGTACTTC	CTSTEPNRLAGDPYQETQYF
.	TRBV28	TRBD2	TRBJ2-1	TGTGCCAGCAGCCTCTACGGGACTAGGTATAAGGGCTCCTACAATGAGCAGTTCTTC	CASSLYGTRYKGSYNEQFF
once	TRBV2	.	TRBJ2-1	TGTGCCAGCAGCCCCCCGGGGGTAGTTAATGAGCAGTTCTTC	CASSPPGVVNEQFF
.	TRBV4-3	.	TRBJ1-1	TGCGCCAGCAGCCAAGAAGGCAGGGGAACTGAAGCTTTCTTT	CASSQEGRGTEAFF
.	TRBV7-9	TRBD1	TRBJ2-7	TGTGCCAGCAGCACCGGACAGGGGGTCTACGAGCAGTACTTC	CASSTGQGVYEQYF
.	TRBV5-1	TRBD1	TRBJ2-5	TGCGCCAGCAGCTTATCGAGGACAGGGGGGGGAGCCCAGTACTTC	CASSLSRTGGGAQYF
.	TRBV29-1	TRBD2	TRBJ2-6	TGCAGCGTTCCTGTTGGGGGGGACTCTGGGGCCAACGTCCTGACTTTC	CSVPVGGDSGANVLTF
.	TRBV7-2	.	TRBJ1-1	TGTGCCAGCAGCTTGGGGCACCGGGACTTGGCTGAAGCTTTCTTT	CASSLGHRDLAEAFF
once	TRBV4-3	.	TRBJ2-3	TGCGCCAGCAGCCAATGGTGGGGAACGGGGGATACGCAGTATTTT	CASSQWWGTGDTQYF
once	TRBV2	TRBD2	TRBJ2-3	TGTGCCAGCTACCCGGGGTGGACTAGCGGGCAGACTAGCACAGATACGCAGTATTTT	CASYPGWTSGQTSTDTQYF
.	TRBV5-1	.	TRBJ2-2	TGCGCCAGCAGCCCGGGACAGAACACCGGGGAGCTGTTTTTT	CASSPGQNTGELFF
few	TRBV10-3	.	TRBJ1-1	TGTGCCATCAGTGAGGGACACGACACTGAAGCTTTCTTT	CAISEGHDTEAFF
.	TRBV6-5	.	TRBJ1-2	TGTGCCAGCAGGCACAGGGATAACTATGGCTACACCTTC	CASRHRDNYGYTF
.	TRBV5-4	TRBD1	TRBJ1-2	TGTGCCAGCAGCGGGACAGATACTAACTATGGCTACACCTTC	CASSGTDTNYGYTF
once	TRBV7-2	TRBD1	TRBJ2-1	TGTGCCAGCAGCCGTACACAGGGGGAAGGTTTGGGCTCCTACAATGAGCAGTTCTTC	CASSRTQGEGLGSYNEQFF
.	TRBV5-1	.	TRBJ1-2	TGCGCCAGCAGCTATTACCCAGACAGAAACTATGGCTACACCTTC	CASSYYPDRNYGYTF
.	TRBV7-8	TRBD1	TRBJ1-3	TGTGCCAGCAGCTTAGAAAGGACAGGATCTGGAAACACCATATATTTT	CASSLERTGSGNTIYF
.	TRBV19	.	TRBJ1-5	TGTGCCAGTAGTCCCTATAGCAATCAGCCCCAGCATTTT	CASSPYSNQPQHF
.	TRBV7-2	TRBD1	TRBJ1-3	TGTGCCAGCAGCTTTCCAGGGGGACATGGAAACACCATATATTTT	CASSFPGGHGNTIYF